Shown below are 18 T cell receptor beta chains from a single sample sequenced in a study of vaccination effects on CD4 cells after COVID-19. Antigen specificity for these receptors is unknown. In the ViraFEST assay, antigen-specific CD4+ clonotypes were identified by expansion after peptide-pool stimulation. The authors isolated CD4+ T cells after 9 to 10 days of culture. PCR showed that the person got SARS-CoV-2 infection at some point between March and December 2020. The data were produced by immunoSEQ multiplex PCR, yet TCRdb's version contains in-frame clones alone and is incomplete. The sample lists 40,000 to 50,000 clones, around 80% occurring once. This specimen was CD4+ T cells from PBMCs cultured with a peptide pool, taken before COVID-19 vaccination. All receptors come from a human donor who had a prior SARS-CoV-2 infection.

CDR3 DNA sequence: TGTGCCAGCAGTGACAACAGCGGGAGCACAGATACGCAGTATTTT. The encoded protein is CASSDNSGSTDTQYF. This chain connects TRBV2 to TRBJ2-3; weak D call: TRBD2 (6 bases). Germline V gene sequence: CDR1 SNHLY, CDR2 FYNNEI. This CDR3 is built from 15 residues. V lost 3 bases, J lost 0 bases, and 10 bases lay in between.

The CDR3 protein is CASSLGYRGQGNTEAFF. In DNA, the CDR3 is TGTGCCAGCAGCTTAGGTTACCGGGGGCAGGGGAACACTGAAGCTTTCTTT. V usage is TRBV11-3 and J usage is TRBJ1-1, with D perhaps matching TRBD1 (6 bases). CDR1 SGHNT and CDR2 YENEEA come from the germline V gene. The CDR3 runs 17 residues. With 1 base removed from V and 1 base from J, the gap between germline ends came to 16 bases.

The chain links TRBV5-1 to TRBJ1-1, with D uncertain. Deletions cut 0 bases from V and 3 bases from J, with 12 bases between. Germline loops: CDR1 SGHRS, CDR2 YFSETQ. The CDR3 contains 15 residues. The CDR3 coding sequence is TGCGCCAGCAGCTTGGAACGGGGTTTGGACACTGAAGCTTTCTTT. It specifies CASSLERGLDTEAFF. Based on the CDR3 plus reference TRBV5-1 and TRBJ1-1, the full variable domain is KAGVTQTPRYLIKTRGQQVTLSCSPISGHRSVSWYQQTPGQGLQFLFEYFSETQRNKGNFPGRFSGRQFSNSRSEMNVSTLELGDSALYLCASSLERGLDTEAFFGQGTRLTVV.

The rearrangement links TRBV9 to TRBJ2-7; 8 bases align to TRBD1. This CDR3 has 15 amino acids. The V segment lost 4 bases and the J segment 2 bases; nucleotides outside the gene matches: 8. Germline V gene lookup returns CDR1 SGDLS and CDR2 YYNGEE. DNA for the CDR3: TGTGCCAGCAGCCTGGACAGGGAAGGGCCCTACGAGCAGTACTTC. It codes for CASSLDREGPYEQYF.

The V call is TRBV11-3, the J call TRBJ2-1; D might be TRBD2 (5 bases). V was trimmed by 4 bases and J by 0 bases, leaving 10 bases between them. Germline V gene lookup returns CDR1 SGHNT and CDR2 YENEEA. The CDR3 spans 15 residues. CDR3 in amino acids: CASSYRGSSYNEQFF. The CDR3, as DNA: TGTGCCAGCAGCTACCGTGGGAGCTCCTACAATGAGCAGTTCTTC.

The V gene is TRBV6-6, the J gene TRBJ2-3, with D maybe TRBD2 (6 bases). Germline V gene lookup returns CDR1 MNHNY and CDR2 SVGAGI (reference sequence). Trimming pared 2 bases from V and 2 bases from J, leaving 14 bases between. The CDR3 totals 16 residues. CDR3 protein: CASSYGGRDTTDTQYF. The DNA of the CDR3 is TGTGCCAGCAGTTACGGTGGGCGGGATACCACAGATACGCAGTATTTT.

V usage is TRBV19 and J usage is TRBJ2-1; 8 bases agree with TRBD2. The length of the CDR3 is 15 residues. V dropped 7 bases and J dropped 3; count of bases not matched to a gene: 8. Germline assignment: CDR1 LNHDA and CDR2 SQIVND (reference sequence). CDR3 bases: TGTGCCAGTACCACCCGGGGGGGGTACTACAATGAGCAGTTCTTC. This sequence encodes CASTTRGGYYNEQFF.

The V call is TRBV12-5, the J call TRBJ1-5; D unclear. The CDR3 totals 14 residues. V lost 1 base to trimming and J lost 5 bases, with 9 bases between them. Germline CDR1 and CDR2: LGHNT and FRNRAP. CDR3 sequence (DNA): TGTGCTAGTGGTTTGGGAGCCCTGTATCAGCCCCAGCATTTT. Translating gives CASGLGALYQPQHF.

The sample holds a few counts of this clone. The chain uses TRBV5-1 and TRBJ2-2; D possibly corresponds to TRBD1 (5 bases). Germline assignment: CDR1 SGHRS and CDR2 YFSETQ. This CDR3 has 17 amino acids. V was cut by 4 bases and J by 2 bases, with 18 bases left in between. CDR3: CASSRGARQGNTGELFF. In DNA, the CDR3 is TGCGCCAGCAGCCGCGGAGCGCGGCAGGGCAACACCGGGGAGCTGTTTTTT.

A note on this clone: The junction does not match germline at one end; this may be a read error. The CDR3: CASSPSAGEADTQYF. CDR3 bases: TGTGCTAGCAGCCCCTCGGCGGGGGAGGCAGATACGCAGTATTTT. The chain recombines TRBV7-7 with TRBJ2-3; 7 positions match TRBD2. CDR3 size: 15 residues. Germline assignment: CDR1 SSHAT and CDR2 FNYEAQ (reference sequence).

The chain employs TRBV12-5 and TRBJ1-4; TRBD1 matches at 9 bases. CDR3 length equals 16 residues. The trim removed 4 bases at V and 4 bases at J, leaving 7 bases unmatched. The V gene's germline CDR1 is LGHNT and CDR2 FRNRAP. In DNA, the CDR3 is TGTGCTAGTGGTTGGAACAGGGGGCGGCGTAATGAAAAACTGTTTTTT. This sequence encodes CASGWNRGRRNEKLFF.

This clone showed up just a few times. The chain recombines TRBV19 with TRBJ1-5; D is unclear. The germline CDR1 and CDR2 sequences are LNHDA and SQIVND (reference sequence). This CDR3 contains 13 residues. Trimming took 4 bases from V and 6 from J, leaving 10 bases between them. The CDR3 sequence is CASSSLSGQPQHF. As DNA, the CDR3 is TGTGCCAGTAGTAGTCTCTCCGGTCAGCCCCAGCATTTT.

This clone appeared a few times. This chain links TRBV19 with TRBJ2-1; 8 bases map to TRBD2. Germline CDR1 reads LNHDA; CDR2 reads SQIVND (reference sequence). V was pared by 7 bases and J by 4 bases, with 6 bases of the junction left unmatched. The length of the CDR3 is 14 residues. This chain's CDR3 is CASTPGRVYNEQFF. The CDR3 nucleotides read TGTGCCAGTACACCCGGGAGGGTTTACAATGAGCAGTTCTTC.

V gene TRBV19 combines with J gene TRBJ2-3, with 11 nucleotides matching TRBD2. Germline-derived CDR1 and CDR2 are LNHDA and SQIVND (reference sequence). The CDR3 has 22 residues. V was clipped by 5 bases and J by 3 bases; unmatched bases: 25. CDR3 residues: CASSHPGQGNLASGRITDTQYF. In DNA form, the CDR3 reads TGTGCCAGTAGTCACCCGGGACAGGGAAATTTGGCTAGCGGGAGGATAACAGATACGCAGTATTTT.

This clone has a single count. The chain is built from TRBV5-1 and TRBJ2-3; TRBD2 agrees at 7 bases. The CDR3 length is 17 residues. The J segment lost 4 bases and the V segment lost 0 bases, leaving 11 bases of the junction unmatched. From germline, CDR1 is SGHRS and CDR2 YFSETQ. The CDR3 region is CASSLEGLLISPDTQYF. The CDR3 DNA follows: TGCGCCAGCAGCTTGGAGGGACTACTGATTTCCCCAGATACGCAGTATTTT.

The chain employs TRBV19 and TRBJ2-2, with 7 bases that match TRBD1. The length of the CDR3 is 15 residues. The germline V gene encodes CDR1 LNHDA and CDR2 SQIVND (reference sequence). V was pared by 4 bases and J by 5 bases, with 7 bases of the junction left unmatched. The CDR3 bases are TGTGCCAGTAGTACTTTCACAGGGGAAACCGGGGAGCTGTTTTTT. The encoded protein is CASSTFTGETGELFF.

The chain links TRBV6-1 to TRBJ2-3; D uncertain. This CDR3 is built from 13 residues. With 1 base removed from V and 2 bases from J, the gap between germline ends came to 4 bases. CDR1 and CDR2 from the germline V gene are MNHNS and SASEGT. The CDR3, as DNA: TGTGCCAGCAGTGAAGGTAACACAGATACGCAGTATTTT. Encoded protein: CASSEGNTDTQYF.

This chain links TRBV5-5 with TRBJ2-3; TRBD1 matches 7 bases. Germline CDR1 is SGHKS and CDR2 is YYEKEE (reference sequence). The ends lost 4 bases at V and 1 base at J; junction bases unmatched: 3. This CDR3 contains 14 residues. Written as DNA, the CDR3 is TGTGCCAGCAGCCCCACAGGGGGCACAGATACGCAGTATTTT. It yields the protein CASSPTGGTDTQYF.